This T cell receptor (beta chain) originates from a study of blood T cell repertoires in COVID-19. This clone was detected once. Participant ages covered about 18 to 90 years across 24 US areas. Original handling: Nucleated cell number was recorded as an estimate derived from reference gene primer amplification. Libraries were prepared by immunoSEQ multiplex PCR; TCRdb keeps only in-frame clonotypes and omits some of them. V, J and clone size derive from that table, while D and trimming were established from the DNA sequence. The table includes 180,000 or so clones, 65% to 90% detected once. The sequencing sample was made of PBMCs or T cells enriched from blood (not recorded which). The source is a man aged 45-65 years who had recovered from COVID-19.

The CDR3 region is CASSFGGDPYNSPLHF. In DNA, the CDR3 is TGTGCCAGCAGCTTTGGAGGGGACCCTTATAATTCACCCCTCCACTTT. The rearrangement joins TRBV5-4 to TRBJ1-6; TRBD1 might be the D (5 bases). This CDR3 is built from 16 residues. Germline V gives CDR1 SGHNT, CDR2 YYREEE (reference sequence). Between the trimmed V and J ends, which lost 2 bases and 4 bases, there was a span of 13 bases. Full variable domain (outside the CDR3, taken from reference TRBV5-4 and TRBJ1-6): ETGVTQSPTHLIKTRGQQVTLRCSSQSGHNTVSWYQQALGQGPQFIFQYYREEENGRGNFPPRFSGLQFPNYSSELNVNALELDDSALYLCASSFGGDPYNSPLHFGNGTRLTVT.